Following are 6 T cell receptor beta chains from one sample sequenced in a study of blood T cell repertoires in COVID-19. Generated by immunoSEQ multiplex PCR, the TCRdb table keeps only in-frame clones and is missing some. This sample yields 40,000 to 55,000 clones, of which about 79% are seen a single time; under 9% belongs to the top ten. The specimen was peripheral blood. The receptors were sampled from a human donor in a cohort sampled during active COVID-19.

J is TRBJ2-3 and V is TRBV20-1; D unclear. The ends were cut back, 3 bases at V and 2 bases at J, with 12 bases in the middle. CDR1 and CDR2 (germline): DFQATT, SNEGSKA (reference sequence). The CDR3 runs to 14 residues. CDR3: CSASFMADTDTQYF. The CDR3 nucleotides read TGCAGTGCTAGTTTTATGGCGGACACAGATACGCAGTATTTT.

V usage is TRBV3-1 (or the pseudogene TRBV3-2) and J usage is TRBJ1-4; 10 bases are shared with TRBD1. The CDR3 extends over 17 amino acids. Germline CDR1 LGHDT, CDR2 YNNKEL (reference sequence). The trim removed 1 base at V and 8 bases at J, leaving 10 bases unmatched. The CDR3 DNA follows: TGTGCCAGCAGCCAAGTTAGCCGACAGGGGGCGTGGGAAAAACTGTTTTTT. Residues: CASSQVSRQGAWEKLFF.

This chain joins TRBV6-5 and TRBJ1-1, with 7 bases matching TRBD1. The junction had 2 bases not matched to a gene; V was cut back by 0 bases and J by 4 bases. This CDR3 comprises 14 residues. The germline V gene has CDR1 MNHEY and CDR2 SVGAGI. The CDR3, as DNA: TGTGCCAGCAGTTACTCGCAGGGGGGCACTGAAGCTTTCTTT. Amino acid sequence: CASSYSQGGTEAFF.

This chain uses TRBV27 with TRBJ2-5, with 13 bases that match TRBD2. Germline CDR1 is MNHEY and CDR2 is SMNVEV (reference sequence). J lost 10 bases, V lost 6 bases, and 14 bases had no gene match. There are 16 residues in the CDR3. CDR3 DNA: TGTGCCAGCAGGGGACTAGCGGGAAAGTACGTCGGACGCCAGTACTTC. As protein: CASRGLAGKYVGRQYF.

The gene calls are TRBV10-1 and TRBJ1-1, with D maybe TRBD1 (5 bases). V lost 3 bases to trimming and J lost 6 bases, with 8 bases between them. There are 12 residues in the CDR3. Germline lookup yields CDR1 WNHNN and CDR2 SYGVQD (reference sequence). The CDR3 spells CASSDREAEAFF. CDR3 bases: TGCGCCAGCAGTGACAGGGAGGCTGAAGCTTTCTTT.

The gene calls are TRBV4-1 and TRBJ2-3; 8 nucleotides line up with TRBD2. V was clipped by 1 base and J by 5 bases; unmatched bases: 8. CDR1 and CDR2 from the germline V gene are MGHRA and YSYEKL. The CDR3 is made up of 16 amino acids. The CDR3 nucleotides read TGCGCCAGCAGCCAAGTTGGGAGGGCGGGAGGAGATACGCAGTATTTT. It codes for CASSQVGRAGGDTQYF.